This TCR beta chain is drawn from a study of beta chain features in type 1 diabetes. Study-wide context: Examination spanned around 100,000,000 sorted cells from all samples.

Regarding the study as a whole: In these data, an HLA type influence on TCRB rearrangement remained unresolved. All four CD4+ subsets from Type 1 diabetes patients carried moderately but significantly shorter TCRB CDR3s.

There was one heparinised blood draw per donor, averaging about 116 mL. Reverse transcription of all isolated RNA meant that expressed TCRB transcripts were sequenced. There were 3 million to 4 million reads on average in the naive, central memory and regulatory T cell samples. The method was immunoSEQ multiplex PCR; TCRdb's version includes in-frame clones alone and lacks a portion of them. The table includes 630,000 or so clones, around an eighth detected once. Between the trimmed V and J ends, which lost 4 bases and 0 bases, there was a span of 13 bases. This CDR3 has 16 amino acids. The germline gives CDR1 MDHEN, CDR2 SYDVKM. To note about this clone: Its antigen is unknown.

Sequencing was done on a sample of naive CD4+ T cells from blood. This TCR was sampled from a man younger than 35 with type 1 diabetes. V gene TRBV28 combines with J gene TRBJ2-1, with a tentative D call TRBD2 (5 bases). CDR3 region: CASSSFSGSSYNEQFF. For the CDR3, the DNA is TGTGCCAGCAGTTCCTTCAGCGGTAGCTCCTACAATGAGCAGTTCTTC.